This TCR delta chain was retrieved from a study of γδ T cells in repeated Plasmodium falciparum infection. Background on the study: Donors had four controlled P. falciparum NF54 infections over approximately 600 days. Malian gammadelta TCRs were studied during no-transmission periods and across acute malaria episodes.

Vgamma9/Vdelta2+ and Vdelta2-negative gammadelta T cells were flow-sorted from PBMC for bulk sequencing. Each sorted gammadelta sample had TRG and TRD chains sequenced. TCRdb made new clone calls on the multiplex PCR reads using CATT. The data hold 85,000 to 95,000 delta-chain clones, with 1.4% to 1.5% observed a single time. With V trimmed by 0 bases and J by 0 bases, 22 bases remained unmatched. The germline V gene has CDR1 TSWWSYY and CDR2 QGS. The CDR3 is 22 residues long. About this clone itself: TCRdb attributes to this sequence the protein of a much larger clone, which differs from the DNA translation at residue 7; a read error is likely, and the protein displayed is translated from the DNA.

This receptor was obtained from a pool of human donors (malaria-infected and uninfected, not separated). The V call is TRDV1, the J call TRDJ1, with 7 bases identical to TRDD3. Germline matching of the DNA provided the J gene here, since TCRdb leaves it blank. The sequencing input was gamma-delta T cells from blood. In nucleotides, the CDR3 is TGTGCTCTTGGGGAACTCAGGGTACCTACTGGGGATAAGCCCGGGGACACCGATAAACTCATCTTT. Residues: CALGELRVPTGDKPGDTDKLIF.